The 30 T cell receptor beta chains presented below share a single source sample, sequenced in a study of T-cell memory formation after mild COVID-19. TCRdb fed the 5' RACE reads into MiXCR, producing one record per CDR3 protein. The repertoire holds roughly 620,000 distinct CDR3 sequences, with roughly 17% as singletons. The sample consisted of PBMCs or a T cell subset sorted from them (not recorded which). These receptors originate from an adult woman who had mild COVID-19 (a few samples of this study predate the infection). Cell type and time point are not known.

The chain links TRBV12-3 or TRBV12-4 to TRBJ2-1, with D maybe TRBD1 (5 bases). The CDR3 extends over 12 amino acids. The V gene lost 5 bases and the J gene lost 15 bases, with 17 bases spanning the gap. The CDR3 region has the DNA TGTGCCAGCAGTCTTGGCAGGGCCACTTGGTTCTTC. It specifies CASSLGRATWFF.

The chain has TRBV7-9 and TRBJ1-6; D is possibly TRBD1 (5 bases). V was trimmed by 5 bases and J by 5 bases, leaving 19 bases between them. The germline CDR1 and CDR2 sequences are SEHNR and FQNEAQ (reference sequence). The CDR3 length is 17 residues. CDR3 residues: CASSNPRFQGDNSPLHF. The CDR3 bases are TGTGCCAGCAGCAACCCCAGGTTCCAGGGCGATAATTCACCCCTCCACTTT.

This chain links TRBV18 with TRBJ2-7; 7 positions match TRBD2. J lost 0 bases, V lost 1 base, and 9 bases had no gene match. The CDR3 totals 17 residues. Germline-derived CDR1 and CDR2 are KGHSH and LQKENI. CDR3: CASSPRSGGKGSYEQYF. In nucleotides, the CDR3 is TGTGCCAGCTCACCACGGTCGGGGGGTAAGGGCTCCTACGAGCAGTACTTC.

The rearrangement uses TRBV5-1 and TRBJ1-3; maybe TRBD1 (5 bases). The germline CDR1 and CDR2 sequences are SGHRS and YFSETQ. The V gene lost 0 bases and the J gene lost 0 bases, with 13 bases spanning the gap. This CDR3 is built from 17 residues. CDR3 nucleotide sequence: TGCGCCAGCAGCTTGGGAGGGGCAGGAGGCTCTGGAAACACCATATATTTT. It yields the protein CASSLGGAGGSGNTIYF.

The chain uses TRBV25-1 and TRBJ2-5; TRBD1 matches 7 bases. Trimming removed 3 bases from V and 2 bases from J; junction bases left unmatched: 3. Germline values: CDR1 MGHDK, CDR2 SYGVNS. The CDR3 is 14 residues long. CDR3 bases: TGTGCCAGCAGTGACCTGGGACAGCAAGAGACCCAGTACTTC. Translated: CASSDLGQQETQYF.

The sample holds a few counts of this clonotype. The gene calls are TRBV30 and TRBJ2-4; D remains ambiguous. The V gene lost 6 bases and the J gene lost 0 bases, with 9 bases spanning the gap. Germline V gene sequence: CDR1 GTSNPN, CDR2 SVGIG (reference sequence). The CDR3 consists of 13 residues. The DNA of the CDR3 is TGTGCCTGTTCCTCAGTAGCCAAAAACATTCAGTACTTC. Amino acids: CACSSVAKNIQYF.

This sequence joins TRBV6-6 and TRBJ1-4; D is unclear. With 5 bases removed from V and 8 bases from J, the gap between germline ends came to 15 bases. The CDR3 contains 14 residues. CDR1 is MNHNY, CDR2 SVGAGI, per germline (reference sequence). CDR3 coding DNA: TGTGCCAGCAGTCGTTCCGCACAGCAGGAAAAACTGTTTTTT. Translated: CASSRSAQQEKLFF.

This rearrangement joins TRBV24-1 to TRBJ1-2; 7 nucleotides match TRBD1. Germline V lookup: CDR1 KGHDR, CDR2 SFDVKD. This CDR3 is built from 15 residues. With 3 bases clipped from V and 0 bases from J, the junction kept 3 bases outside the gene matches. The chain's CDR3 is CATSDRRGTNYGYTF. The DNA of the CDR3 is TGTGCCACCAGTGATCGCAGGGGGACTAACTATGGCTACACCTTC.

This clonotype was observed many times. The chain has TRBV4-1 and TRBJ2-5; TRBD2 matches 8 bases. The length of the CDR3 is 16 residues. J was trimmed by 3 bases and V by 5 bases; bases with no gene match: 11. CDR1 is MGHRA and CDR2 is YSYEKL in the germline V gene. This chain's CDR3 is CASSGSQLAAEETQYF. In DNA form, the CDR3 reads TGCGCCAGCAGCGGAAGCCAACTAGCGGCCGAAGAGACCCAGTACTTC.

In its sample, this clonotype was seen a few times. The genes are TRBV29-1 and TRBJ1-1; no clear D gene. Germline V gives CDR1 SQVTM, CDR2 ANQGSEA. V was pared by 6 bases and J by 3 bases, with 5 bases between. This CDR3 is built from 10 residues. CDR3 nucleotides: TGCAGCGTACGTCACACTGAAGCTTTCTTT. This codes for CSVRHTEAFF.

The V and J genes are TRBV3-1 and TRBJ2-2; D might be TRBD2 (6 bases). Trimming took 0 bases from V and 8 from J, leaving 10 bases between them. CDR3 length: 14 residues. Germline CDR1 and CDR2: LGHDT and YNNKEL (reference sequence). The chain's CDR3 is CASSQDSSGGELFF. In DNA form, the CDR3 reads TGTGCCAGCAGCCAAGATAGCAGCGGGGGGGAGCTGTTTTTT.

The CDR3 region has the DNA TGTGCCAGCAGCCCCCAGGACAGGCCGTACAGGGAGAACACTGAAGCTTTCTTT. Translating gives CASSPQDRPYRENTEAFF. The gene calls are TRBV9 and TRBJ1-1; 7 nucleotides agree with TRBD1. Germline-derived CDR1 and CDR2 are SGDLS and YYNGEE. With V trimmed by 4 bases and J by 1 base, 16 bases remained unmatched. The CDR3 is 18 amino acids.

V is TRBV7-9 and J is TRBJ1-5; possibly TRBD1 for D (5 bases). The CDR3 is 15 residues long. Germline V gives CDR1 SEHNR, CDR2 FQNEAQ (reference sequence). Between the trimmed V and J ends, which lost 4 bases and 6 bases, there was a span of 16 bases. CDR3 sequence: CASSCVEGSRQPQHF. The CDR3 DNA reads as TGTGCCAGCAGCTGCGTCGAGGGGTCACGTCAGCCCCAGCATTTT.

This clonotype was seen more than once but under ten times. The chain recombines TRBV20-1 with TRBJ2-7, with D possibly matching TRBD2 (5 bases). Germline CDR1 and CDR2: DFQATT and SNEGSKA (reference sequence). This CDR3 is built from 12 residues. Trimming took 3 bases from V and 3 from J, leaving 9 bases between them. CDR3 loop: CSARGAGYEQYF. CDR3 DNA sequence: TGCAGTGCTAGGGGTGCGGGCTACGAGCAGTACTTC.

This clonotype has only a few counts. The chain is built from TRBV11-2 and TRBJ2-5; D remains ambiguous. Trimming removed 5 bases at V and 6 bases at J, with 7 bases between. The CDR3 is 11 residues long. CDR1 is SGHAT and CDR2 is FQNNGV in the germline V gene. CDR3 loop: CASSPRQTQYF. CDR3 in DNA: TGTGCCAGCAGCCCACGCCAGACCCAGTACTTC. The full variable domain, in which reference TRBV11-2 and TRBJ2-5 provide the parts outside the CDR3, is EAGVAQSPRYKIIEKRQSVAFWCNPISGHATLYWYQQILGQGPKLLIQFQNNGVVDDSQLPKDRFSAERLKGVDSTLKIQPAKLEDSAVYLCASSPRQTQYFGPGTRLLVL.

This chain joins TRBV5-1 and TRBJ1-1; weak D call: TRBD1 (6 bases). The CDR3 sequence is 15 residues long. CDR1 and CDR2 (germline): SGHRS, YFSETQ. V lost 4 bases and J 2 bases, leaving 15 bases between the germline ends. Here the CDR3 DNA reads TGCGCCAGCAGCCCGGGGGCAGGGGTAAACACTGAAGCTTTCTTT. Its translation: CASSPGAGVNTEAFF. The full variable domain, rest sourced from reference TRBV5-1 and TRBJ1-1, is KAGVTQTPRYLIKTRGQQVTLSCSPISGHRSVSWYQQTPGQGLQFLFEYFSETQRNKGNFPGRFSGRQFSNSRSEMNVSTLELGDSALYLCASSPGAGVNTEAFFGQGTRLTVV.

The rearrangement links TRBV29-1 to TRBJ1-1; D call uncertain. The ends were cut back, 6 bases at V and 1 base at J, with 6 bases in the middle. The germline CDR1 and CDR2 sequences are SQVTM and ANQGSEA. The CDR3 is 11 amino acids. The CDR3 DNA reads TGCAGCGTGATCGAGAACACTGAAGCTTTCTTT. It is translated as CSVIENTEAFF.

This clonotype was recorded at least ten times. The CDR3 nucleotides read TGCAGCGTTGACGGGGGGTACGAGCAGTACTTC. Protein sequence: CSVDGGYEQYF. This chain joins TRBV29-1 and TRBJ2-7; 7 bases fit TRBD2. CDR3 length equals 11 residues. In germline, CDR1 is SQVTM, CDR2 ANQGSEA. V was pared by 3 bases and J by 4 bases, with 0 bases of the junction left unmatched.

This clonotype appeared a few times. V usage is TRBV24-1 and J usage is TRBJ2-3, with TRBD2 matching over 8 bases. Unmatched junction bases numbered 15, after V lost 8 bases and J lost 6 bases. From germline, CDR1 is KGHDR and CDR2 SFDVKD. This CDR3 region has 16 residues. CDR3: CATKVPGGPFTDTQYF. The CDR3 coding sequence is TGTGCCACCAAAGTTCCGGGAGGGCCATTTACCGATACGCAGTATTTT.

The chain links TRBV9 to TRBJ1-2, with D hard to call. CDR1 and CDR2 (germline): SGDLS, YYNGEE. The ends were cut back, 0 bases at V and 6 bases at J, with 9 bases in the middle. The CDR3 consists of 13 residues. In nucleotides, the CDR3 is TGTGCCAGCAGCGTAGGAGTTGGGGATGGCTACACCTTC. This gives the protein CASSVGVGDGYTF. The entire variable domain, with the rest obtained from reference TRBV9 and TRBJ1-2, is as follows: DSGVTQTPKHLITATGQRVTLRCSPRSGDLSVYWYQQSLDQGLQFLIQYYNGEERAKGNILERFSAQQFPDLHSELNLSSLELGDSALYFCASSVGVGDGYTFGSGTRLTVV.

J is TRBJ2-7 and V is TRBV7-9, with 8 bases identical to TRBD1. Germline CDR1 and CDR2: SEHNR and FQNEAQ (reference sequence). With 4 bases clipped from V and 4 bases from J, the junction kept 9 bases outside the gene matches. The CDR3 loop spans 15 amino acids. The CDR3 nucleotides read TGTGCCAGCAGCTCAAGCCCGGGACAGGTGTACGAGCAGTACTTC. It translates to CASSSSPGQVYEQYF.

This clonotype was found many times. This sequence joins TRBV5-1 and TRBJ2-7, with a possible D match to TRBD1 (7 bases). Germline V gene sequence: CDR1 SGHRS, CDR2 YFSETQ. The CDR3 sequence is 14 residues long. V was pared by 3 bases and J by 3 bases, with 13 bases between. CDR3 bases: TGCGCCAGCAGCTCGGGGGACAGCATCTACGAGCAGTACTTC. Its translation: CASSSGDSIYEQYF.

The chain couples TRBV29-1 to TRBJ2-7, with unresolved D. Germline CDR1 and CDR2: SQVTM and ANQGSEA. The CDR3 runs 15 residues. Trimming left V 1 base short and J 5 bases short, with 18 bases between. DNA for the CDR3: TGCAGCGTTGAAGGCCCCGGCCCAGTGGACCACGAGCAGTACTTC. It is translated as CSVEGPGPVDHEQYF.

This clonotype was picked up a small number of times. The chain uses TRBV7-9 and TRBJ2-1; D gene uncertain. The germline CDR1 and CDR2 sequences are SEHNR and FQNEAQ (reference sequence). Trimming removed 3 bases from V and 8 bases from J, with 11 bases in between. The CDR3 is 13 residues long. The CDR3 DNA is TGTGCCAGCAGCTTTAATGCGTCGTATGAGCAGTTCTTC. Translated, it gives CASSFNASYEQFF.

The chain combines TRBV7-6 with TRBJ2-7; a possible D gene is TRBD2 (5 bases). CDR3 length: 15 amino acids. Trimming stripped 3 bases from V and 3 bases from J, with 15 bases between. In germline, CDR1 is SGHVS, CDR2 FNYEAQ. CDR3 in DNA: TGTGCCAGCAGCTTGGAGGACTCGGATGTCTACGAGCAGTACTTC. As protein: CASSLEDSDVYEQYF.

This clonotype was detected only a few times. The chain combines TRBV6-1 with TRBJ2-7, with D unresolved. This CDR3 is 13 amino acids long. V was trimmed by 1 base and J by 7 bases, leaving 11 bases between them. Germline V lookup: CDR1 MNHNS, CDR2 SASEGT. CDR3 in amino acids: CASSEDVVGEQYF. CDR3 bases: TGTGCCAGCAGTGAAGATGTGGTAGGAGAGCAGTACTTC.

This clonotype was seen a handful of times. The gene calls are TRBV19 and TRBJ2-5; weak D call: TRBD2 (6 bases). The CDR3 runs to 13 residues. Trimming shortened V by 5 bases and J by 5 bases, and 12 bases separated the two germline ends. Germline assignment: CDR1 LNHDA and CDR2 SQIVND (reference sequence). The chain's CDR3 is CASSWLEGETQYF. The CDR3 DNA is TGTGCCAGTAGTTGGCTGGAGGGGGAGACCCAGTACTTC.

This clonotype was seen a few times. The chain combines TRBV6-4 with TRBJ2-1, with 10 bases lining up with TRBD1. Germline lookup yields CDR1 MRHNA and CDR2 SNTAGT. The CDR3 is made up of 14 amino acids. V lost 4 bases, J lost 10 bases, and 7 bases stayed unmatched. DNA of the CDR3: TGTGCCAGCAGTGCCATGACAGGGGGCAGGGAGCAGTTCTTC. Protein product: CASSAMTGGREQFF.

CDR3 DNA sequence: TGCGCCAGCACCAAGGGGGGCACTGAAGCTTTCTTT. Its translation: CASTKGGTEAFF. This chain uses TRBV4-1 with TRBJ1-1, with D possibly being TRBD1 (6 bases). CDR3 length: 12 residues. CDR1 MGHRA and CDR2 YSYEKL come from the germline V gene. V lost 7 bases and J 4 bases, leaving 10 bases between the germline ends.

The chain links TRBV20-1 to TRBJ1-1, with D unresolved. The CDR3 totals 14 residues. Trimming shortened V by 1 base and J by 1 base, and 10 bases separated the two germline ends. Germline V lookup: CDR1 DFQATT, CDR2 SNEGSKA (reference sequence). The CDR3 DNA sequence: TGCAGTGCTAGAGCCCGTGGAGCGAACACTGAAGCTTTCTTT. Translating gives CSARARGANTEAFF.